This TCR beta chain was identified in a study of response to subunit inactivated influenza vaccine. Study-wide results and limits: After each seasonal influenza vaccination, few new T cells are recruited, the authors suggested.

Regarding this clonotype: Its target is unknown.

The V end lost 4 bases, the J end lost 4 bases, and 7 bases lay between the germline ends. The CDR3 contains 12 residues. Per germline, CDR1 SGHTA and CDR2 FQGNSA. TCRdb re-called the RT-PCR reads with MiXCR, one entry per CDR3 protein. There are some 800,000 distinct CDR3 sequences in the sample; 21% occur only once, and about 9.4% lies in the top ten. The genes are TRBV7-2 and TRBJ2-5; no clear D gene. The TCR sequence derives from a man in his fifties who received an inactivated influenza vaccine. The material sequenced was PBMCs from blood, taken more than 4 days after vaccination. CDR3 DNA: TGTGCCAGCAGCTACCCCGGAGAGACCCAGTACTTC. This codes for CASSYPGETQYF. The complete variable domain, with remaining parts taken from reference TRBV7-2 and TRBJ2-5, reads GAGVSQSPSNKVTEKGKDVELRCDPISGHTALYWYRQSLGQGLEFLIYFQGNSAPDKSGLPSDRFSAERTGGSVSTLTIQRTQQEDSAVYLCASSYPGETQYFGPGTRLLVL.